These 8 T cell receptor beta chains were all obtained from the same sample, sequenced in a study of Graves' ophthalmopathy and Graves' hyperthyroidism. Scientists amplified the TCR beta CDR3 regions from RNA transcripts. An opening RT-PCR round employed HTBI primers and preceded a second-round multiplex PCR. TCRdb reprocessed the multiplex PCR reads via MiXCR and lists one record per CDR3 protein. The top ten hold 9.8% of the sample, which has about 480,000 distinct CDR3 sequences, approximately 15% seen once. Sequencing used blood. Receptors originate from a young woman with Graves' ophthalmopathy.

In this sample, this clonotype turned up many times. This chain uses TRBV4-2 with TRBJ1-1; D possibly corresponds to TRBD1 (6 bases). The CDR3 totals 15 residues. The ends were cut back, 0 bases at V and 3 bases at J, with 11 bases in the middle. CDR1 and CDR2 (germline): LGHNA, YNFKEQ. The CDR3 DNA is TGTGCCAGCAGCCAAGATAACAGGGCGTACACTGAAGCTTTCTTT. This encodes CASSQDNRAYTEAFF.

This clonotype was seen a few times. V gene TRBV12-3 or TRBV12-4 combines with J gene TRBJ2-4, with D possibly TRBD2 on 7 matching bases. V lost 7 bases, J lost 1 base, and 14 bases lay in between. The length of the CDR3 is 15 residues. Here the CDR3 reads CASTFEGGAKNIQYF. As DNA, the CDR3 is TGTGCCAGCACCTTTGAGGGGGGGGCCAAAAACATTCAGTACTTC.

This clonotype was picked up many times. The chain joins TRBV2 to TRBJ2-7; TRBD2 is a possible D gene (6 bases). V lost 6 bases and J lost 2, with 17 bases in between. This CDR3 is 15 amino acids long. Germline CDR1 SNHLY, CDR2 FYNNEI. The CDR3 loop is CASSAGRVRTYEQYF. CDR3 nucleotide sequence: TGTGCCAGCAGCGCCGGGAGAGTCCGAACCTACGAGCAGTACTTC.

This clonotype was seen many times. The chain carries TRBV20-1 and TRBJ2-5; D is perhaps TRBD2 (7 bases). Deletions cut 7 bases from V and 2 bases from J, with 14 bases between. The CDR3 is 13 amino acids. Germline V gene sequence: CDR1 DFQATT, CDR2 SNEGSKA (reference sequence). The DNA of the CDR3 is TGCAGTGTCCTGAGGGGGGGGCAAGAGACCCAGTACTTC. Protein: CSVLRGGQETQYF.

The chain carries TRBV18 and TRBJ1-1; 7 nucleotides agree with TRBD1. The germline V gene encodes CDR1 KGHSH and CDR2 LQKENI. Trimming removed 3 bases from V and 4 bases from J; junction bases left unmatched: 11. This CDR3 has 16 residues. DNA of the CDR3: TGTGCCAGCTCACCCCCCAATAGTGCAGGGGGCACTGAAGCTTTCTTT. Translated, it gives CASSPPNSAGGTEAFF. The full variable domain, with the rest looked up from reference TRBV18 and TRBJ1-1, is NAGVMQNPRHLVRRRGQEARLRCSPMKGHSHVYWYRQLPEEGLKFMVYLQKENIIDESGMPKERFSAEFPKEGPSILRIQQVVRGDSAAYFCASSPPNSAGGTEAFFGQGTRLTVV.

This clonotype was recorded many times. The gene calls are TRBV24-1 and TRBJ2-6, with 7 bases fitting TRBD1. Germline CDR1 KGHDR, CDR2 SFDVKD. V lost 6 bases to trimming and J lost 4 bases; unmatched junction nucleotides: 5. The length of the CDR3 is 15 residues. This CDR3 reads CATSRQGDGANVLTF. The DNA for the CDR3 is TGTGCCACCAGTAGACAGGGTGACGGGGCCAACGTCCTGACTTTC.

This clonotype was seen many times. This may be a read error: a much more frequent sequence differs by one nucleotide. The CDR3 sequence: CASSQEDAAGGTEQCF. The CDR3 bases are TGTGCCAGCAGCCAAGAGGATGCGGCGGGAGGGACAGAGCAGTGCTTC. V is TRBV4-2 and J is TRBJ2-7, with 9 bases aligning to TRBD2. The CDR3 is 16 residues long. In germline, CDR1 is LGHNA, CDR2 YNFKEQ.

This clonotype was seen repeatedly, ten times or more. The CDR3 does not end in the conserved phenylalanine or tryptophan, so this is likely a read error. Because the CDR3's place on the DNA is in doubt, the DNA is left out and the CDR3 is given as listed by TCRdb. This rearrangement joins TRBV13 to TRBJ2-3; the table's D call, TRBD2, was not checked against the DNA. Ends included, the CDR3 has 11 residues. CDR1 and CDR2 (germline): PRHDT, FYEKMQ (reference sequence). The CDR3 spells CASSSPGGLAV.